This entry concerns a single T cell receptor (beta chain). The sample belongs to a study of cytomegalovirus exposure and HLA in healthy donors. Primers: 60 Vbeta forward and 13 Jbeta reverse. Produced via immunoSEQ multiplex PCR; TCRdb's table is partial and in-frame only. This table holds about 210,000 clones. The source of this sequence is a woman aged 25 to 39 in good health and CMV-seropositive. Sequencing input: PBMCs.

This CDR3 reads CASSFLQGFLTGGTGEQYF. The DNA of the CDR3 is TGTGCCAGCAGCTTCCTACAGGGCTTTTTGACGGGAGGTACCGGGGAGCAGTACTTC. J is TRBJ2-7 and V is TRBV7-2, with a possible D match to TRBD2 (7 bases). This CDR3 is 19 amino acids long. V was pared by 3 bases and J by 7 bases, with 31 bases between. Germline V CDR1 and CDR2: SGHTA, FQGNSA.